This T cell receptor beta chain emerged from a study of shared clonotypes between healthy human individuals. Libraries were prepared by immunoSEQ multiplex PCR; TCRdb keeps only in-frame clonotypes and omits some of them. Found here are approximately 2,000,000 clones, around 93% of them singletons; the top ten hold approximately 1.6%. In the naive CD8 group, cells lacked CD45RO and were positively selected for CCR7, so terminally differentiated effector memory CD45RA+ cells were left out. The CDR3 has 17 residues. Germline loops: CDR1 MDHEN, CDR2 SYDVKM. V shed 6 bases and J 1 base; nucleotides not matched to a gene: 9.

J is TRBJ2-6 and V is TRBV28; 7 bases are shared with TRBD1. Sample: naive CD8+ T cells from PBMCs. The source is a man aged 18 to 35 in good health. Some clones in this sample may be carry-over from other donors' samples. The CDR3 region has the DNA TGTGCCAGCAGCTCCGACAGGGAAAGGTCTGGGGCCAACGTCCTGACTTTC. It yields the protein CASSSDRERSGANVLTF.